This entry features one TCR beta chain sequence. Measured with immunoSEQ multiplex PCR; TCRdb has only the in-frame clones, and not every one. Among 25,000 to 30,000 clones, roughly 80% were seen once, and the ten largest hold 30% to 45%. The data were taken from a study of blood T cell repertoires in COVID-19. Germline CDR1 and CDR2: LGHDT and YNNKEL (reference sequence). V was clipped by 8 bases and J by 6 bases; unmatched bases: 5. CDR3 length equals 14 residues. The TCR sequence derives from a man aged 65-85 years with acute or convalescent COVID-19. The chain employs TRBV3-1 (or the pseudogene TRBV3-2) and TRBJ2-3; TRBD2 matches at 13 bases. The sequenced material came from peripheral blood. CDR3 sequence reads: CASGLAGAPDTQYF. The CDR3 DNA follows: TGTGCCAGCGGACTAGCGGGGGCCCCGGATACGCAGTATTTT.